These 9 T cell receptor beta chains originate from one sample sequenced in a study of beta chain features in type 1 diabetes. The sequenced template was cDNA made from the entire isolated RNA. Generated by immunoSEQ multiplex PCR, the TCRdb table keeps only in-frame clones and is missing some. The sample carries around 350,000 clones, roughly 13% recorded once. The sequenced sample was naive CD4+ T cells from blood. The receptor set was obtained from a man between 18 and 29 years old in good health.

The CDR3 spells CASSPGSGGYTF. CDR3 in DNA: TGTGCCAGCAGCCCAGGATCGGGAGGCTACACCTTC. The V gene is TRBV7-3, the J gene TRBJ1-2; D call uncertain. CDR3 length: 12 residues. Germline V CDR1 and CDR2: SGHTA, FQGTGA. Trimming took off 5 bases at V and 8 bases at J, with 12 bases between the two ends.

This clone was counted a few times. The chain uses TRBV7-2 and TRBJ2-7, with 7 bases lining up with TRBD1. The CDR3 covers 13 residues. The V gene end was trimmed by 6 bases and the J gene end by 3 bases; junction bases not matched to a gene: 5. Germline CDR1 and CDR2: SGHTA and FQGNSA. The CDR3 here is CASRIDRDYEQYF. In nucleotides, the CDR3 is TGTGCCAGCAGAATAGACAGGGACTACGAGCAGTACTTC.

This clone occurred a few times. The rearrangement links TRBV27 to TRBJ2-6, with D unclear. The germline CDR1 and CDR2 sequences are MNHEY and SMNVEV (reference sequence). The CDR3 is 13 amino acids. The V and J ends lost 6 bases and 4 bases respectively, with 7 bases between them. CDR3 region: CASSRPGANVLTF. The CDR3 DNA sequence: TGTGCCAGCAGCAGGCCCGGGGCCAACGTCCTGACTTTC.

The chain carries TRBV4-1 and TRBJ2-7, with 10 bases matching TRBD2. Germline V CDR1 and CDR2: MGHRA, YSYEKL. CDR3 length: 16 amino acids. The J segment lost 6 bases and the V segment lost 4 bases, leaving 12 bases of the junction unmatched. Here the CDR3 DNA reads TGCGCCAGCAGCCGCGTGCAGCTAGCGGGAGTTGCCGAGCAGTACTTC. Protein product: CASSRVQLAGVAEQYF.

This clone was counted between two and nine times. This rearrangement joins TRBV9 to TRBJ2-3, with TRBD2 matching 14 bases. Trimming removed 3 bases from V and 1 base from J; junction bases left unmatched: 7. CDR3 size: 18 residues. The germline gives CDR1 SGDLS, CDR2 YYNGEE. In DNA, the CDR3 is TGTGCCAGCAGCGCAGGACTAGCGGGGGGCACGGGCACAGATACGCAGTATTTT. The encoded protein is CASSAGLAGGTGTDTQYF. Complete variable domain (other parts from reference TRBV9 and TRBJ2-3): DSGVTQTPKHLITATGQRVTLRCSPRSGDLSVYWYQQSLDQGLQFLIQYYNGEERAKGNILERFSAQQFPDLHSELNLSSLELGDSALYFCASSAGLAGGTGTDTQYFGPGTRLTVL.

The chain uses TRBV2 and TRBJ1-5; D remains unclear. Trimming cost V 7 bases and J 0 bases, with 10 bases left between them. Germline loops: CDR1 SNHLY, CDR2 FYNNEI. The CDR3 totals 14 residues. For the CDR3, the DNA is TGTGCCAGCAAGAGGGAGGTTAGCAATCAGCCCCAGCATTTT. This gives the protein CASKREVSNQPQHF.

As concerns this clone: Compared with germline, one end of the junction differs, possibly owing to a read error. V gene TRBV19 combines with J gene TRBJ2-4; D is possibly TRBD2 (6 bases). The CDR3 is 13 residues long. Germline-derived CDR1 and CDR2 are LNHDA and SQIVND (reference sequence). The CDR3 reads CASSGVAKNIQYF. The CDR3 DNA follows: TGTGCAAGTAGCGGAGTAGCCAAAAACATTCAGTACTTC. Full variable domain (remainder filled in from reference TRBV19 and TRBJ2-4): DGGITQSPKYLFRKEGQNVTLSCEQNLNHDAMYWYRQDPGQGLRLIYYSQIVNDFQKGDIAEGYSVSREKKESFPLTVTSAQKNPTAFYLCASSGVAKNIQYFGAGTRLSVL.

This clone was counted between two and nine times. The identical CDR3 is also encoded by other nucleotide sequences in the sample. This chain links TRBV28 with TRBJ2-6; D unclear. V lost 3 bases to trimming and J lost 1 base, with 4 bases between them. Per the germline V gene, CDR1 is MDHEN and CDR2 is SYDVKM. There are 14 residues in the CDR3. The CDR3 spells CASSFHSGANVLTF. The CDR3 region has the DNA TGTGCCAGCAGTTTCCATTCTGGGGCCAACGTCCTGACTTTC.

This clone was seen a few times. The same CDR3 arises from other DNA sequences in this sample as well. The V and J genes are TRBV6-5 and TRBJ1-2, with 7 bases lining up with TRBD1. The V gene end was trimmed by 6 bases and the J gene end by 3 bases; junction bases not matched to a gene: 1. Germline V gene data show CDR1 as MNHEY and CDR2 as SVGAGI. This CDR3 has 12 amino acids. The CDR3, as DNA: TGTGCCAGCAGCGACAGGGACTATGGCTACACCTTC. Amino acid sequence: CASSDRDYGYTF.